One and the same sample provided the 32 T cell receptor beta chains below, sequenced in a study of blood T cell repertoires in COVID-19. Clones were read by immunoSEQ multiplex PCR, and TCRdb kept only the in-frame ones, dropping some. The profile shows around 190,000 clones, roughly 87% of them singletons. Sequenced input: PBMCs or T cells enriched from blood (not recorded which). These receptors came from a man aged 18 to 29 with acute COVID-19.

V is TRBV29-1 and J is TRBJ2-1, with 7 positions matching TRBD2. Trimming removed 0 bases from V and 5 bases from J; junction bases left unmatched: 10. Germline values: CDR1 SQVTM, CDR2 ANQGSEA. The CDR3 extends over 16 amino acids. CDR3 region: CSVEDFAGVDHNEQFF. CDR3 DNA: TGCAGCGTTGAAGATTTTGCGGGAGTCGACCACAATGAGCAGTTCTTC.

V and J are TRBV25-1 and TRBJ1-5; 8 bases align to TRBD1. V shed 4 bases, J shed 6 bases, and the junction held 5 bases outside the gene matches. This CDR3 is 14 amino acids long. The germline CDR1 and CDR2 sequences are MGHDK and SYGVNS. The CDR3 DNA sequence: TGTGCCAGCAGTGCTCAGGGGGCGGGTCAGCCCCAGCATTTT. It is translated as CASSAQGAGQPQHF. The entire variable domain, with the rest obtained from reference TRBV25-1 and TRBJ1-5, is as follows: EADIYQTPRYLVIGTGKKITLECSQTMGHDKMYWYQQDPGMELHLIHYSYGVNSTEKGDLSSESTVSRIRTEHFPLTLESARPSHTSQYLCASSAQGAGQPQHFGDGTRLSIL.

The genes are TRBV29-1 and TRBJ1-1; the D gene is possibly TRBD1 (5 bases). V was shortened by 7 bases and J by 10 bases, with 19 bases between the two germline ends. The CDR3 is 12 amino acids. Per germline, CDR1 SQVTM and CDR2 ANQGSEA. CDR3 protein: CSGQTGALAAFF. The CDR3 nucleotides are TGCAGCGGGCAAACAGGAGCCCTGGCAGCTTTCTTT.

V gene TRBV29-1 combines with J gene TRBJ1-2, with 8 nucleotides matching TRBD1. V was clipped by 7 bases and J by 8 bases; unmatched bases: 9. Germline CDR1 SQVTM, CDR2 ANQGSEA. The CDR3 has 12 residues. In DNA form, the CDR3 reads TGCAGCGCCCGGACAGGGCTAAGGGGCTACACCTTC. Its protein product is CSARTGLRGYTF.

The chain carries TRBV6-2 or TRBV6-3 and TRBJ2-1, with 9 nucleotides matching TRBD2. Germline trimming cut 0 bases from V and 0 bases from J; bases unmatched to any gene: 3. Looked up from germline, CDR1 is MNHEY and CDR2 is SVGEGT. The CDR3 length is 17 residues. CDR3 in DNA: TGTGCCAGCAGTTACTCGATAGCGGGAGACTCCTACAATGAGCAGTTCTTC. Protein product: CASSYSIAGDSYNEQFF.

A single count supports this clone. The CDR3 loop is CASSLGLSTGELFF. Written as DNA, the CDR3 is TGTGCCAGCAGCTTGGGACTTTCCACCGGGGAGCTGTTTTTT. This chain links TRBV7-3 with TRBJ2-2; tentative D call: TRBD2 (6 bases). Trimming shortened V by 3 bases and J by 4 bases, and 9 bases separated the two germline ends. Looked up from germline, CDR1 is SGHTA and CDR2 is FQGTGA. CDR3 size: 14 residues. Full variable domain (rest looked up from reference TRBV7-3 and TRBJ2-2): GAGVSQTPSNKVTEKGKYVELRCDPISGHTALYWYRQSLGQGPEFLIYFQGTGAADDSGLPNDRFFAVRPEGSVSTLKIQRTERGDSAVYLCASSLGLSTGELFFGEGSRLTVL.

In nucleotides, the CDR3 is TGTGCCAGCTCACCCAGGGGCGATTCTGGCTACACCTTC. Protein: CASSPRGDSGYTF. The chain recombines TRBV18 with TRBJ1-2; D is possibly TRBD1 (6 bases). CDR1 KGHSH and CDR2 LQKENI come from the germline V gene. The V gene lost 3 bases and the J gene lost 7 bases, with 12 bases spanning the gap. This CDR3 is built from 13 residues.

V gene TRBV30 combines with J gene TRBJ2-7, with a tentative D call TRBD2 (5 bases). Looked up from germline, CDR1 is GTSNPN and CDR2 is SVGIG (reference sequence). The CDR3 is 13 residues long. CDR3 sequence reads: CAVTGLNSYEQYF. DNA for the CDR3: TGTGCTGTCACTGGACTGAACTCCTACGAGCAGTACTTC.

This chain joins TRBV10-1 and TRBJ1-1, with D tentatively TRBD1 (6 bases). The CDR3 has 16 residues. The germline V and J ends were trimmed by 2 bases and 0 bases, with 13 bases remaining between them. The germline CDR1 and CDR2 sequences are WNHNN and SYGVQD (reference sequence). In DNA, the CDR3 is TGCGCCAGCAGTGAGGCTCCAGGGGTTATGAACACTGAAGCTTTCTTT. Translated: CASSEAPGVMNTEAFF.

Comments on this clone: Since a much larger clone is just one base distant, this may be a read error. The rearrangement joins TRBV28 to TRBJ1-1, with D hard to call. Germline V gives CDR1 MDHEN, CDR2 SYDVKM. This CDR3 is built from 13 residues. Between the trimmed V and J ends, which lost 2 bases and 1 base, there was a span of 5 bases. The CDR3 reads CASSLGPNTEAFF. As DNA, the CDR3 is TGTGCCAGCAGTTTAGGCCCGAACACTGAAGCTTTCTTT.

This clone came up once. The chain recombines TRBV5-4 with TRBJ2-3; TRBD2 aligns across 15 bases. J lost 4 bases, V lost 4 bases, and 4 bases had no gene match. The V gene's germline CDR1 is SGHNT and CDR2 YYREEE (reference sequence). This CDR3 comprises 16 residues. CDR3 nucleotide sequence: TGTGCCAGCAGCCCGGGACTAGCGGGAGGAGCAGATACGCAGTATTTT. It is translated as CASSPGLAGGADTQYF.

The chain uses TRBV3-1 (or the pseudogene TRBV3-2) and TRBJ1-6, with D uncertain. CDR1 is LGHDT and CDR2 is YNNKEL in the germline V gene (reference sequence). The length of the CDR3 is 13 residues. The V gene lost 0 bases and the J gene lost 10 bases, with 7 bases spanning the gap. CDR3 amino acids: CASSQDRNSPLHF. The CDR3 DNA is TGTGCCAGCAGCCAAGACAGAAACTCACCCCTCCACTTT.

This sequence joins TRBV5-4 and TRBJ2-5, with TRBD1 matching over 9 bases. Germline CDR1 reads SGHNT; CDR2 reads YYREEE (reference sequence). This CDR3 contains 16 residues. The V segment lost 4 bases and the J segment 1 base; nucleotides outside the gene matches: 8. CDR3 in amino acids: CASSRARTGVQETQYF. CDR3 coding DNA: TGTGCCAGCAGCCGCGCTAGGACAGGGGTCCAAGAGACCCAGTACTTC.

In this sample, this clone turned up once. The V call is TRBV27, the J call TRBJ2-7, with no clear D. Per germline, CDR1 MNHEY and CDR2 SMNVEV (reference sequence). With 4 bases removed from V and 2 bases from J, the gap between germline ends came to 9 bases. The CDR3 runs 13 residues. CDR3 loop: CASSYGSAYEQYF. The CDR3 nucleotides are TGTGCCAGCAGTTATGGCAGTGCCTACGAGCAGTACTTC.

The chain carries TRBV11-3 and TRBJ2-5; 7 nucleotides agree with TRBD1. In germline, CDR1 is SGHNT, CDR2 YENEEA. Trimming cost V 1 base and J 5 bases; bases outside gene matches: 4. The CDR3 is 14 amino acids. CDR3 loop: CASSLAQGMETQYF. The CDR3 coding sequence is TGTGCCAGCAGCTTAGCACAGGGGATGGAGACCCAGTACTTC.

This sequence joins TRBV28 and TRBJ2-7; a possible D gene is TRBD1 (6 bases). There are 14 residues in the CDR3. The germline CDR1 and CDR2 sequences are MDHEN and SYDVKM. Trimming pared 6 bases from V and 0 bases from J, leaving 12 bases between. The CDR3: CASRGSRGSYEQYF. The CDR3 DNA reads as TGTGCCAGCAGGGGCTCCAGGGGCTCCTACGAGCAGTACTTC. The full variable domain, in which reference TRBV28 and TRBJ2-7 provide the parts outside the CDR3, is DVKVTQSSRYLVKRTGEKVFLECVQDMDHENMFWYRQDPGLGLRLIYFSYDVKMKEKGDIPEGYSVSREKKERFSLILESASTNQTSMYLCASRGSRGSYEQYFGPGTRLTVT.

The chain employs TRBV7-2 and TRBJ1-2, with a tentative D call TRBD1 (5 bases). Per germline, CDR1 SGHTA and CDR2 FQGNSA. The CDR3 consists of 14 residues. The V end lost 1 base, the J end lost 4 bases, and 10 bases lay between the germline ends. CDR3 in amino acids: CASSLDLGGYGYTF. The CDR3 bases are TGTGCCAGCAGCTTAGATCTGGGGGGCTATGGCTACACCTTC.

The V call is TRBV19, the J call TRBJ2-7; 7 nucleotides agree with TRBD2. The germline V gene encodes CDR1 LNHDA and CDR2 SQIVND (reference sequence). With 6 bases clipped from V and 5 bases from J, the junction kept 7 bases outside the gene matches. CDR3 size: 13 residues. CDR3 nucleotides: TGTGCCAGTAGATCTAGCGGTACGAACGAGCAGTACTTC. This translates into CASRSSGTNEQYF.

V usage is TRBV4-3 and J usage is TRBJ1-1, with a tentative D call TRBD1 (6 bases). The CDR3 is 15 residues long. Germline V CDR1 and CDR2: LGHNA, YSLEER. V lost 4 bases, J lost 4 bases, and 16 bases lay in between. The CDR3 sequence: CASSPMGARGTEAFF. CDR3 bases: TGCGCCAGCAGCCCCATGGGGGCACGGGGCACTGAAGCTTTCTTT.

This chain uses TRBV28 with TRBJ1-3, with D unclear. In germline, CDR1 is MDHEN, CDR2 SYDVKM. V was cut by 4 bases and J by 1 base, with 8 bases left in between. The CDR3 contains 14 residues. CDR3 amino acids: CASSWSGSGNTIYF. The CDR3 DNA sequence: TGTGCCAGCAGTTGGTCGGGGTCTGGAAACACCATATATTTT. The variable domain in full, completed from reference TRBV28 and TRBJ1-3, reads DVKVTQSSRYLVKRTGEKVFLECVQDMDHENMFWYRQDPGLGLRLIYFSYDVKMKEKGDIPEGYSVSREKKERFSLILESASTNQTSMYLCASSWSGSGNTIYFGEGSWLTVV.

The CDR3 nucleotides read TGTGCCTGGAGTGTACTAACACCCCCACCTCCCGACGAGCAGTACTTC. Its protein product is CAWSVLTPPPPDEQYF. This chain uses TRBV30 with TRBJ2-7; D gene uncertain. Trimming left V 0 bases short and J 5 bases short, with 20 bases between. CDR1 GTSNPN and CDR2 SVGIG come from the germline V gene (reference sequence). The length of the CDR3 is 16 residues.

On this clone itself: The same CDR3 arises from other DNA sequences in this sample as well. Here the CDR3 reads CASSPPLQETQYF. CDR3 sequence (DNA): TGTGCCAGCAGCCCCCCCCTCCAAGAGACCCAGTACTTC. The chain has TRBV6-5 and TRBJ2-5; D unresolved. Germline V lookup: CDR1 MNHEY, CDR2 SVGAGI. This CDR3 region has 13 residues. V gave up 6 bases and J gave up 1 base, with 9 bases separating them.

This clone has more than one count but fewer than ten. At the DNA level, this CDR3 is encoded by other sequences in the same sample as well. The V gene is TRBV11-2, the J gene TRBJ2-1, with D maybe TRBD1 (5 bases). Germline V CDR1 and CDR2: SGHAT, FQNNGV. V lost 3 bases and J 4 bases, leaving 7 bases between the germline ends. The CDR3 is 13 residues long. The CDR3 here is CASSLGHYNEQFF. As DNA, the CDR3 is TGTGCCAGCAGCTTGGGGCATTACAATGAGCAGTTCTTC.

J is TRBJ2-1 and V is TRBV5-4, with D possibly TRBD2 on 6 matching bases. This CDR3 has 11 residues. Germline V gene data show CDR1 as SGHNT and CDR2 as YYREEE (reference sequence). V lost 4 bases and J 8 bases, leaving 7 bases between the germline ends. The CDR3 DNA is TGTGCCAGCAGCAGCGGGTATGAGCAGTTCTTC. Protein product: CASSSGYEQFF.

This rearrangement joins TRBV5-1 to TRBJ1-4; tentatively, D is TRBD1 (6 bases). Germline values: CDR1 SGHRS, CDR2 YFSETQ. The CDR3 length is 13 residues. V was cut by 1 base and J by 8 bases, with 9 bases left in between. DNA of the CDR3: TGCGCCAGCAGCTTGCAGGGGACCGAAAAACTGTTTTTT. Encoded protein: CASSLQGTEKLFF. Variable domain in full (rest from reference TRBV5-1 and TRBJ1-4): KAGVTQTPRYLIKTRGQQVTLSCSPISGHRSVSWYQQTPGQGLQFLFEYFSETQRNKGNFPGRFSGRQFSNSRSEMNVSTLELGDSALYLCASSLQGTEKLFFGSGTQLSVL.

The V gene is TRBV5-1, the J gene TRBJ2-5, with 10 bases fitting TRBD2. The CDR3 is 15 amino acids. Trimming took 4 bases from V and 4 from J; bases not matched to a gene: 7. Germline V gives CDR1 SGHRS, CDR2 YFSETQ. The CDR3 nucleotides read TGCGCCAGCAGCACTAGCGGGATTGCGGCAGAGACCCAGTACTTC. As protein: CASSTSGIAAETQYF.

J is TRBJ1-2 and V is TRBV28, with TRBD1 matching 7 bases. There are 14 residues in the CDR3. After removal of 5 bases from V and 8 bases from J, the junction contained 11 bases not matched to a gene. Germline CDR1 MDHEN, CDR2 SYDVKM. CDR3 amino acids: CASSTQGTHRGYTF. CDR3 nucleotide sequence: TGTGCCAGCAGTACACAGGGGACACACAGGGGCTACACCTTC.

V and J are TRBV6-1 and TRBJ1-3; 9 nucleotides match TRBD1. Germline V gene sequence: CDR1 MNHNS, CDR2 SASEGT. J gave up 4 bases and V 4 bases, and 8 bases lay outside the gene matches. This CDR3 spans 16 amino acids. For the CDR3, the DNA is TGTGCCAGCAGTGTTCAACAGGGGGCGGGAGGAAACACCATATATTTT. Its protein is CASSVQQGAGGNTIYF.

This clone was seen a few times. The CDR3 sequence: CASSLGGKTEAFF. CDR3 in DNA: TGTGCCAGCAGCTTAGGGGGCAAAACTGAAGCTTTCTTT. V gene TRBV7-3 combines with J gene TRBJ1-1; perhaps TRBD1 as D (6 bases). This CDR3 contains 13 residues. The V gene's germline CDR1 is SGHTA and CDR2 FQGTGA. The V end lost 2 bases, the J end lost 5 bases, and 9 bases lay between the germline ends.

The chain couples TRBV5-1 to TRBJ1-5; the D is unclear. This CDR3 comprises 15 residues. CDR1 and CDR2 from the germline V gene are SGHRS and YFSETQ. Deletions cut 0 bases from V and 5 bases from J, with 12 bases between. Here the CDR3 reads CASSLVGRSDQPQHF. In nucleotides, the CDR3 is TGCGCCAGCAGCTTGGTAGGGAGAAGCGATCAGCCCCAGCATTTT.

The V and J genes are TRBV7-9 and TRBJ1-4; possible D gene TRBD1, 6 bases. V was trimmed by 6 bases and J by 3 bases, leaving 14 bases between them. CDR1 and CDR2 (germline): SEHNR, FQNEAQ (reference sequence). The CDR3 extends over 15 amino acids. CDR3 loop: CASRPPQGSNEKLFF. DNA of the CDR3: TGTGCCAGCAGACCCCCTCAGGGGTCTAATGAAAAACTGTTTTTT.

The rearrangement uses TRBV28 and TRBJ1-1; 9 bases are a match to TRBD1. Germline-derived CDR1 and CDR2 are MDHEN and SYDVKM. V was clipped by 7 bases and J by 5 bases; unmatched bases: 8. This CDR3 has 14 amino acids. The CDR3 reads CASTLGQGRTEAFF. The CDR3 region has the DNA TGTGCCAGCACCCTGGGACAGGGAAGAACTGAAGCTTTCTTT.